Below, 21 T cell receptor beta chains from the same sample are listed, as sequenced in a study of blood T cells in healthy people across ages. Together with a sample-barcoded 5' primer, a J-beta primer mix was included in a second PCR lasting about 6 to 11 cycles. TCRdb reanalysed the 5' RACE reads using MiXCR and keeps one entry per CDR3 protein. The table includes roughly 800,000 distinct CDR3 sequences, roughly 60% detected once. The sample taken for sequencing was blood. The receptor set was obtained from a man aged 25-45 years in good health.

This clonotype was counted a few times. The chain is built from TRBV5-1 and TRBJ2-6; D gene uncertain. Germline CDR1 SGHRS, CDR2 YFSETQ. This CDR3 has 15 amino acids. With 2 bases removed from V and 0 bases from J, the gap between germline ends came to 6 bases. The DNA for the CDR3 is TGCGCCAGCAGCTTCCAGTACTCTGGGGCCAACGTCCTGACTTTC. This encodes CASSFQYSGANVLTF.

This clonotype has just a few counts. V and J are TRBV27 and TRBJ2-2; D ambiguous. V was trimmed by 4 bases and J by 4 bases, leaving 13 bases between them. CDR1 is MNHEY, CDR2 SMNVEV, per germline (reference sequence). The CDR3 sequence is 15 residues long. Here the CDR3 reads CASSSPEWLTGELFF. DNA of the CDR3: TGTGCCAGCAGTTCCCCCGAATGGCTCACCGGGGAGCTGTTTTTT.

The V gene is TRBV10-3, the J gene TRBJ2-1, with a tentative D call TRBD2 (6 bases). V was shortened by 6 bases and J by 6 bases, with 15 bases between the two germline ends. This CDR3 region has 14 residues. Germline V CDR1 and CDR2: ENHRY, SYGVKD. The CDR3 reads CAIRAGLILNEQFF. The DNA of the CDR3 is TGTGCCATCAGAGCGGGCCTAATTCTCAATGAGCAGTTCTTC.

This clonotype showed up just a few times. The rearrangement joins TRBV4-3 to TRBJ2-7; tentative D call: TRBD2 (6 bases). The CDR3 has 13 residues. The V and J ends lost 1 base and 5 bases respectively, with 9 bases between them. Per the germline V gene, CDR1 is LGHNA and CDR2 is YSLEER. CDR3 sequence (DNA): TGCGCCAGCAGCCAAGCGACGGGGGACGAGCAGTACTTC. Translation gives CASSQATGDEQYF.

On this clonotype itself: One junction end disagrees with the germline gene, perhaps due to a read error. This chain links TRBV12-3 or TRBV12-4 with TRBJ2-3; D is unclear. CDR3 length: 14 amino acids. The CDR3, as DNA: TGTGCCAGCAGTGGCGGAGTGGCCGGAGATGCGCAGTATTTT. This sequence encodes CASSGGVAGDAQYF.

The V call is TRBV24-1, the J call TRBJ2-1; D is undetermined. The V end lost 3 bases, the J end lost 8 bases, and 13 bases lay between the germline ends. The length of the CDR3 is 14 residues. Germline lookup yields CDR1 KGHDR and CDR2 SFDVKD. In DNA form, the CDR3 reads TGTGCCACCAGTGATCCCCAGGAAAGCCATGAGCAGTTCTTC. Translated, it gives CATSDPQESHEQFF.

The genes are TRBV6-1 and TRBJ2-7, with no clear D. The V end lost 10 bases, the J end lost 0 bases, and 10 bases lay between the germline ends. The CDR3 extends over 12 amino acids. CDR1 and CDR2 from the germline V gene are MNHNS and SASEGT. CDR3 amino acids: CATAGSSYEQYF. The CDR3 nucleotides are TGTGCCACGGCCGGCAGCTCCTACGAGCAGTACTTC.

This clonotype was found a few times. The chain carries TRBV7-3 and TRBJ2-7; maybe TRBD1 (6 bases). Germline V gene lookup returns CDR1 SGHTA and CDR2 FQGTGA. This CDR3 spans 14 amino acids. V was clipped by 6 bases and J by 3 bases, with 15 bases between them. CDR3 DNA: TGTGCCAGCAGGCCCCGGGACACCAGCTACGAGCAGTACTTC. Protein sequence: CASRPRDTSYEQYF.

As regards this clonotype: Given a much more abundant clone one base away, this may be a read error. This rearrangement joins TRBV4-2 to TRBJ1-6, with D maybe TRBD1 (6 bases). CDR1 and CDR2 (germline): LGHNA, YNFKEQ. Between the trimmed V and J ends, which lost 2 bases and 5 bases, there was a span of 7 bases. The CDR3 runs 14 residues. For the CDR3, the DNA is TGTGCCAGCAGCCAAAGGACAGATAATTCACCCCTCCACTTT. It specifies CASSQRTDNSPLHF.

This chain uses TRBV20-1 with TRBJ2-1, with D unclear. V lost 5 bases and J 5 bases, leaving 16 bases between the germline ends. Germline V gene sequence: CDR1 DFQATT, CDR2 SNEGSKA (reference sequence). The CDR3 is made up of 14 amino acids. CDR3 sequence: CSAPSTGPHNEQFF. CDR3 bases: TGCAGTGCTCCAAGTACGGGTCCTCACAATGAGCAGTTCTTC.

The chain couples TRBV10-3 to TRBJ1-2; 12 bases are a match to TRBD1. The CDR3 spans 15 residues. V lost 0 bases and J lost 8; bases outside the gene matches: 4. In germline, CDR1 is ENHRY, CDR2 SYGVKD. CDR3 DNA sequence: TGTGCCATCAGTGAGTCGAGGGACAGGGGGCGAGGCTACACCTTC. As protein: CAISESRDRGRGYTF.

This clonotype occurred a few times. The V and J genes are TRBV10-1 and TRBJ2-7; weak D call: TRBD2 (5 bases). Germline V gene data show CDR1 as WNHNN and CDR2 as SYGVQD (reference sequence). V was cut by 2 bases and J by 3 bases, with 17 bases left in between. The CDR3 has 16 amino acids. The CDR3 protein is CASSERRTGGRYEQYF. CDR3 coding DNA: TGCGCCAGCAGTGAGCGTCGAACCGGCGGGCGCTACGAGCAGTACTTC.

The chain couples TRBV20-1 to TRBJ1-5; a weak D match, TRBD1 (6 bases). The germline V gene encodes CDR1 DFQATT and CDR2 SNEGSKA (reference sequence). The CDR3 runs to 12 residues. V was trimmed by 4 bases and J by 7 bases, leaving 11 bases between them. Here the CDR3 reads CSATQGTQPQHF. The CDR3 region has the DNA TGCAGTGCTACACAGGGTACCCAGCCCCAGCATTTT.

This clonotype was observed once. The genes are TRBV28 and TRBJ2-1; TRBD2 is a possible D gene (7 bases). The J call may not be correct, given that the DNA end is closer to TRBJ2-7. The CDR3 sequence is 15 residues long. CDR1 MDHEN and CDR2 SYDVKM come from the germline V gene. The CDR3 sequence: CASTSGGATYNEQYF. CDR3 DNA sequence: TGTGCCAGCACCAGTGGGGGGGCAACCTACAATGAGCAGTACTTC.

The chain has TRBV11-2 and TRBJ2-5; 8 bases match TRBD2. The J call may be incorrect, as the DNA end agrees better with TRBJ2-7. Germline V gene lookup returns CDR1 SGHAT and CDR2 FQNNGV. This CDR3 contains 16 residues. The CDR3 protein is CASSWAGGYPGYEQYF. The CDR3 DNA is TGTGCCAGCAGCTGGGCGGGGGGCTACCCGGGTTACGAGCAGTACTTC.

This chain uses TRBV7-2 with TRBJ2-5; tentatively, D is TRBD1 (5 bases). This CDR3 is 14 amino acids long. V dropped 5 bases and J dropped 5 bases, with 15 bases sitting between them. From germline, CDR1 is SGHTA and CDR2 FQGNSA. CDR3 loop: CASSVDWGAETQYF. CDR3 in DNA: TGTGCCAGCAGCGTAGATTGGGGCGCGGAGACCCAGTACTTC.

This clonotype is a singleton in its sample. The CDR3 is CASSQDGRLFF. CDR3 bases: TGTGCCAGCAGCCAAGACGGCAGACTGTTTTTT. The rearrangement joins TRBV3-1 to TRBJ1-4, with D unclear. Trimming stripped 0 bases from V and 13 bases from J, with 6 bases between. The length of the CDR3 is 11 residues. The germline V gene has CDR1 LGHDT and CDR2 YNNKEL (reference sequence).

The CDR3 DNA reads as TGTGCCAGCAGTTACTCGCATTCGTACAATGAGCAGTTCTTC. It encodes CASSYSHSYNEQFF. This chain connects TRBV6-5 to TRBJ2-1, with D unresolved. Trimming took 0 bases from V and 4 from J, leaving 7 bases between them. Looked up from germline, CDR1 is MNHEY and CDR2 is SVGAGI. The CDR3 extends over 14 amino acids.

The sample holds many counts of this clonotype. The chain recombines TRBV11-2 with TRBJ2-5; a possible D gene is TRBD1 (6 bases). This CDR3 region has 13 residues. The germline CDR1 and CDR2 sequences are SGHAT and FQNNGV. V dropped 5 bases and J dropped 7 bases, with 14 bases sitting between them. DNA for the CDR3: TGTGCCAGCAGCCCCGCGATAGGGGGGACCCAGTACTTC. Translation: CASSPAIGGTQYF.

The genes are TRBV7-2 and TRBJ1-6; a possible D gene is TRBD1 (5 bases). Germline CDR1 is SGHTA and CDR2 is FQGNSA. Trimming removed 4 bases from V and 8 bases from J, with 9 bases in between. The CDR3 sequence is 13 residues long. This CDR3 is CASSSIRDSPLHF. As DNA, the CDR3 is TGTGCCAGCAGCTCTATCAGGGATTCACCCCTCCACTTT.

V and J are TRBV4-3 and TRBJ1-6; 8 positions agree with TRBD1. This CDR3 has 15 amino acids. The germline V gene encodes CDR1 LGHNA and CDR2 YSLEER. Trimming at V came to 3 bases and at J to 7 bases, leaving 5 bases not matched to a gene. The CDR3 reads CASSQERTGNSPLHF. CDR3 nucleotides: TGCGCCAGCAGCCAGGAGAGGACAGGGAATTCACCCCTCCACTTT.